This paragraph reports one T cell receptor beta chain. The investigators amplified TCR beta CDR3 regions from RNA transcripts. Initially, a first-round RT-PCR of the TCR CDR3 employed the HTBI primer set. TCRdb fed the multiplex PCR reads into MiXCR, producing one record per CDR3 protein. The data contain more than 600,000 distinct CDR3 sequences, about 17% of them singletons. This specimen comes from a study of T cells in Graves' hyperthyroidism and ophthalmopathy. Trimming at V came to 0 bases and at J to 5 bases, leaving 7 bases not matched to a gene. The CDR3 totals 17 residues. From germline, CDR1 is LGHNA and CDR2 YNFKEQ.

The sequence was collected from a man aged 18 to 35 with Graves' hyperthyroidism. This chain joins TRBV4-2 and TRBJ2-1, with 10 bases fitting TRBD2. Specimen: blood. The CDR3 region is CASSQERLLAGNNEQFF. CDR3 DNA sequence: TGTGCCAGCAGCCAAGAGAGGCTACTAGCGGGAAACAATGAGCAGTTCTTC.